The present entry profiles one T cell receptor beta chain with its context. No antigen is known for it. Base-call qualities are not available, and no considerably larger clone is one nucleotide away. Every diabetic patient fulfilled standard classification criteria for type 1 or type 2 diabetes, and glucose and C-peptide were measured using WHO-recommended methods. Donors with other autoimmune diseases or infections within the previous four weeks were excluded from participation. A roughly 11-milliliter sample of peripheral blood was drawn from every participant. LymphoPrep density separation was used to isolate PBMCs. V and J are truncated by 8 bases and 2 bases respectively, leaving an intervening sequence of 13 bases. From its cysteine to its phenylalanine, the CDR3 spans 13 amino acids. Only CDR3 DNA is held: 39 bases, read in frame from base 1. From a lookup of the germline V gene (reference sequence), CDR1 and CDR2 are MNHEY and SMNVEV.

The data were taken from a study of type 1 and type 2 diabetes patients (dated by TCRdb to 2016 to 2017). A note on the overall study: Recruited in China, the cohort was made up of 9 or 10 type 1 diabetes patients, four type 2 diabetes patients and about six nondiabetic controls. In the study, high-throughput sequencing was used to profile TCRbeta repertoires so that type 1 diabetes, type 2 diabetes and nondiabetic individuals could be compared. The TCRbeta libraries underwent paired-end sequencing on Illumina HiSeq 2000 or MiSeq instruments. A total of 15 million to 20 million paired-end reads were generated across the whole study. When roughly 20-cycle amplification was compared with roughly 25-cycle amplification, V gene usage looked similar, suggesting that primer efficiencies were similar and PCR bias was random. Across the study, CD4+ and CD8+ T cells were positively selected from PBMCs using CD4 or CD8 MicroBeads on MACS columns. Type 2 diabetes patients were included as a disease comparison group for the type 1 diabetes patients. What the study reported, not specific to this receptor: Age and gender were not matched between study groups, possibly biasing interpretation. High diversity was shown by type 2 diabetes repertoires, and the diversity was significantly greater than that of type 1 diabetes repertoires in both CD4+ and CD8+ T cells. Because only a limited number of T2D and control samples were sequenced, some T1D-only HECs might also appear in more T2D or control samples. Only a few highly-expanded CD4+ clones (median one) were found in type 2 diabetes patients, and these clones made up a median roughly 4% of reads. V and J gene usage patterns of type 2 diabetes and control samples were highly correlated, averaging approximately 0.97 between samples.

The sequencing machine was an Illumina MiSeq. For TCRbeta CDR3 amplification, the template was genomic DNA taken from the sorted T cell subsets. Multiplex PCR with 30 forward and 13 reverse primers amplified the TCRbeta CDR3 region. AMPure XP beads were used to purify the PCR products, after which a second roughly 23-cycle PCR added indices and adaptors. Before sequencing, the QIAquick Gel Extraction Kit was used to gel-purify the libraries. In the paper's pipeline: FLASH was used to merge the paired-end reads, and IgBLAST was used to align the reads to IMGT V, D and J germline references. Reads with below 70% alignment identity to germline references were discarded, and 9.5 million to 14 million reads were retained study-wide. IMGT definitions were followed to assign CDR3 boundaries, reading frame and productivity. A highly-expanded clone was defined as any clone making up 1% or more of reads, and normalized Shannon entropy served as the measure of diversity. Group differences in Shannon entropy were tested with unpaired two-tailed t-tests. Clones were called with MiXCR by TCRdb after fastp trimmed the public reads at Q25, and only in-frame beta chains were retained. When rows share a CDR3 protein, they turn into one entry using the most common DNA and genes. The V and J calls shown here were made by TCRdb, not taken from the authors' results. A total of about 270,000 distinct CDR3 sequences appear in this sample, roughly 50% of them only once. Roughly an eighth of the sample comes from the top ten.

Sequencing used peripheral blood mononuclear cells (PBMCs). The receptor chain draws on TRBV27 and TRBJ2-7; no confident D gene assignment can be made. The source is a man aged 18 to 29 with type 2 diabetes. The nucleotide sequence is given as TGTGCCAGCGGATCAGGCGGCACCTACGAGCAGTACTTC. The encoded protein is CASGSGGTYEQYF.